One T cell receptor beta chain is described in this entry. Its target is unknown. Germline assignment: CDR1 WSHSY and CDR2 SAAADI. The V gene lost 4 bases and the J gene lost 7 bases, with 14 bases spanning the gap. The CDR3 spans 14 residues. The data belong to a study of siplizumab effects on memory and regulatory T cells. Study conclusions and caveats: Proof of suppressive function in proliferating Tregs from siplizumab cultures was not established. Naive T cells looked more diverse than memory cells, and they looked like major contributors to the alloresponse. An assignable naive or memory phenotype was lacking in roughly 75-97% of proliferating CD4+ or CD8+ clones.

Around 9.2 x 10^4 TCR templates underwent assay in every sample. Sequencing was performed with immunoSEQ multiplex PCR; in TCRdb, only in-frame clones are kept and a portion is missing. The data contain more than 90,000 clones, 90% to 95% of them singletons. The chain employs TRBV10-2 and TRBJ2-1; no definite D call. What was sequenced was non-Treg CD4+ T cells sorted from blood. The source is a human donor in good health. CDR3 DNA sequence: TGCGCCAGCAGTGGTATAGTAATGGGGAATGAGCAGTTCTTC. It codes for CASSGIVMGNEQFF.